What follows describes a single TCR beta chain. The CDR3 spans 16 residues. V was shortened by 3 bases and J by 0 bases, with 12 bases between the two germline ends. The germline V gene encodes CDR1 LGHNA and CDR2 YNFKEQ. The data were taken from a study of technical replicates of blood from several donors. Some clones are missing from TCRdb's copy, which holds only in-frame ones; the method was immunoSEQ multiplex PCR. Among roughly 60,000 clones listed, approximately 94% were seen once. The sequenced material came from PBMCs. V and J are TRBV4-2 and TRBJ1-3; D uncertain. This sequence originates from a human donor in good health. Some clones in this sample may be carry-over from other donors' samples. The CDR3 loop is CASSQAPENSGNTIYF. CDR3 coding DNA: TGTGCCAGCAGCCAGGCCCCGGAGAACTCTGGAAACACCATATATTTT.